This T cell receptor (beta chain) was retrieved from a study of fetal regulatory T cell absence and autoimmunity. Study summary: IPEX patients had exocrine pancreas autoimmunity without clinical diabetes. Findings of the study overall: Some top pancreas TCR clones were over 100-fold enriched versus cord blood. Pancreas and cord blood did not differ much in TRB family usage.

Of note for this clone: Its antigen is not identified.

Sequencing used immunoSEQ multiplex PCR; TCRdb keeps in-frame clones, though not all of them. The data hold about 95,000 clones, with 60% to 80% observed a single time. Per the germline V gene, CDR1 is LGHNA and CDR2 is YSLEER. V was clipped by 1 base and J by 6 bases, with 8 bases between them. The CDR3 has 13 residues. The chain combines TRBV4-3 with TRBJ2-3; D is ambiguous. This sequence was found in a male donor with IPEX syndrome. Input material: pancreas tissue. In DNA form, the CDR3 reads TGCGCCAGCAGCCAAGGTGTTTCGGATACGCAGTATTTT. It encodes CASSQGVSDTQYF.